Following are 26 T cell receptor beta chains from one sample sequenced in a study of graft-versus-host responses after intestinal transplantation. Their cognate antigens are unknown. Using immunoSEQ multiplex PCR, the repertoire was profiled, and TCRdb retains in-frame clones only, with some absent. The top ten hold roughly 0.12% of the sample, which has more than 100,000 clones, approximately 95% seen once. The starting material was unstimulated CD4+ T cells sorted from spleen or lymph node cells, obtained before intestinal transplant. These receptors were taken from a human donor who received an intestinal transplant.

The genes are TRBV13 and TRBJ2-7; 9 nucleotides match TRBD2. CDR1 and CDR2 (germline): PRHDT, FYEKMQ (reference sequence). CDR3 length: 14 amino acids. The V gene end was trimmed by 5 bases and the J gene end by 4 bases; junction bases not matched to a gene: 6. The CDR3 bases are TGTGCCAGCAGCGGGACTAGCAGATTTTACGAGCAGTACTTC. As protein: CASSGTSRFYEQYF.

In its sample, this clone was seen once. The CDR3 sequence is CASSFRGHEQYF. The CDR3 nucleotides read TGTGCCAGCAGCTTTCGGGGCCACGAGCAGTACTTC. The chain is built from TRBV11-1 and TRBJ2-7; D is perhaps TRBD1 or TRBD2 (5 bases each). Germline-derived CDR1 and CDR2 are SGHAT and FQDESV (reference sequence). The V end was cut by 3 bases, the J end by 5 bases, with 8 bases between. The CDR3 totals 12 residues.

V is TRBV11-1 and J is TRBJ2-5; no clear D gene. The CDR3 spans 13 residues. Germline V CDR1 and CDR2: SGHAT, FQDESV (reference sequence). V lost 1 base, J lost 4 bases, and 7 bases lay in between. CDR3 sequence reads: CASSLGRRETQYF. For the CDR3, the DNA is TGTGCCAGCAGCTTAGGACGGCGAGAGACCCAGTACTTC.

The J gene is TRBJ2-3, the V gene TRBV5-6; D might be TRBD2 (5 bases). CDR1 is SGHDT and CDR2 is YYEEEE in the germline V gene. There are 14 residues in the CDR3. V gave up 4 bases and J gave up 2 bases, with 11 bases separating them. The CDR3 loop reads CASSPRENTDTQYF. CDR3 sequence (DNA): TGTGCCAGCAGCCCCCGGGAAAACACAGATACGCAGTATTTT.

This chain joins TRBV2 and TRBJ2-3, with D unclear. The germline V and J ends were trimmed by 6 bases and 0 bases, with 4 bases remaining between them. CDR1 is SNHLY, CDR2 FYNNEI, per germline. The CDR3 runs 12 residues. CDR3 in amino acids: CASRASTDTQYF. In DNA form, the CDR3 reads TGTGCCAGCAGGGCTAGCACAGATACGCAGTATTTT. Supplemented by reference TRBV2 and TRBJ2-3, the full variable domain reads EPEVTQTPSHQVTQMGQEVILRCVPISNHLYFYWYRQILGQKVEFLVSFYNNEISEKSEIFDDQFSVERPDGSNFTLKIRSTKLEDSAMYFCASRASTDTQYFGPGTRLTVL.

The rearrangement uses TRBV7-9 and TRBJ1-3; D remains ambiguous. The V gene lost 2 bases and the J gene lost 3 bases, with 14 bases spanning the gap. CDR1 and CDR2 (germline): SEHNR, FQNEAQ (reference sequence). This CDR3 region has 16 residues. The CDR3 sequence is CASSLMTGDIGNTIYF. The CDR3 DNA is TGTGCCAGCAGCTTAATGACCGGTGATATTGGAAACACCATATATTTT.

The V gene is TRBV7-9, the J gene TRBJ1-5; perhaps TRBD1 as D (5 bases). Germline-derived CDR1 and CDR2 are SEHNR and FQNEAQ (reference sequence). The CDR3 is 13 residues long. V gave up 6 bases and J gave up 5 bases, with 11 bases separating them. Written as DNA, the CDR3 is TGTGCCAGCAGTGGGGAGGGGCATCAGCCCCAGCATTTT. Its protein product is CASSGEGHQPQHF.

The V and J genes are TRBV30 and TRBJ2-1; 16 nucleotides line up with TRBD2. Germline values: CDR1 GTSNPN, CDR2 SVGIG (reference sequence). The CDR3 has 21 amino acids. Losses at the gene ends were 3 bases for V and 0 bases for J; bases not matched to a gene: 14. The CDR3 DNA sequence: TGTGCCTGGAGCAAAATACCGGGACTAGCGGGAGGGCCGAGCTCCTACAATGAGCAGTTCTTC. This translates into CAWSKIPGLAGGPSSYNEQFF.

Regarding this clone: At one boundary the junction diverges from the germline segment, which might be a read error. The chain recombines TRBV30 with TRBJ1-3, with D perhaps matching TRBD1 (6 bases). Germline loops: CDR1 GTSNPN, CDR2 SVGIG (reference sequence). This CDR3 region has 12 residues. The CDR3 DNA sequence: TGTGCATGGACAGCCTCTGGAAACACCATATATTTT. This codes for CAWTASGNTIYF.

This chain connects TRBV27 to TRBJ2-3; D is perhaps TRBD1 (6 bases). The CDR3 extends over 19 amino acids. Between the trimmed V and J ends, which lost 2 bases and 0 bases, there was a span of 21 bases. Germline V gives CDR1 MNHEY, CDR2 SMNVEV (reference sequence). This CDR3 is CASSLRAPQGSGSTDTQYF. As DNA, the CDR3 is TGTGCCAGCAGTTTAAGGGCCCCACAGGGATCAGGGAGCACAGATACGCAGTATTTT.

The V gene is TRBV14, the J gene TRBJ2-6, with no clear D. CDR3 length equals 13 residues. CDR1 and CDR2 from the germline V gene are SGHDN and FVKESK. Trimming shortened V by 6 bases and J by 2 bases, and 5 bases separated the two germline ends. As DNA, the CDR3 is TGTGCCAGCAGTTCGACTGGGGCCAACGTCCTGACTTTC. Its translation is CASSSTGANVLTF.

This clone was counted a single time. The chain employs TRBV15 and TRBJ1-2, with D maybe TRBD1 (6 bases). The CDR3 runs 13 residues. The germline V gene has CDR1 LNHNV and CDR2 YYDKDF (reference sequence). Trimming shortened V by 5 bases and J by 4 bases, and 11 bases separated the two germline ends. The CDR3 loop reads CATSPGGLYGYTF. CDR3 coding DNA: TGTGCCACCAGCCCCGGGGGGCTCTATGGCTACACCTTC. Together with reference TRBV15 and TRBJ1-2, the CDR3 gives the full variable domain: DAMVIQNPRYQVTQFGKPVTLSCSQTLNHNVMYWYQQKSSQAPKLLFHYYDKDFNNEADTPDNFQSRRPNTSFCFLDIRSPGLGDTAMYLCATSPGGLYGYTFGSGTRLTVV.

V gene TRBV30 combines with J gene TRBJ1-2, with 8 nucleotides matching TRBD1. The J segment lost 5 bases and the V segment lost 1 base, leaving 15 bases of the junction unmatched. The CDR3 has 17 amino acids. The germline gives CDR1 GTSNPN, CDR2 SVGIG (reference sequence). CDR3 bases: TGTGCCTGGAGTGCAGGGCGACAGGGGCCCCTAGGATATGGCTACACCTTC. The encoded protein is CAWSAGRQGPLGYGYTF.

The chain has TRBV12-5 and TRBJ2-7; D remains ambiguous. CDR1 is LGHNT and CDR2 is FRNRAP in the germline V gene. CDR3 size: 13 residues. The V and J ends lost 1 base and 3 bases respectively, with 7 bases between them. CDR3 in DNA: TGTGCTAGTGGTTTGGGGCGGATCTACGAGCAGTACTTC. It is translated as CASGLGRIYEQYF.

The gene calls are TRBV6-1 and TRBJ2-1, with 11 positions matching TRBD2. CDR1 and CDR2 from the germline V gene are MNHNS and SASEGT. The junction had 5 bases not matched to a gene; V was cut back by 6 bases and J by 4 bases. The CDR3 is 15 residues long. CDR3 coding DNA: TGTGCCAGCAGACAGGCTAGCGGGAGGTACAATGAGCAGTTCTTC. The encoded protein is CASRQASGRYNEQFF.

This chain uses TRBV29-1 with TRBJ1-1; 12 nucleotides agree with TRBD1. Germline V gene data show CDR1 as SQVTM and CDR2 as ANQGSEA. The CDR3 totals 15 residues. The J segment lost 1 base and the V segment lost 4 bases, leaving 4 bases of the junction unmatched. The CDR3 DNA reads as TGCAGCGTTGGAGGGACAGGGGGCGCGAACACTGAAGCTTTCTTT. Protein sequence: CSVGGTGGANTEAFF.

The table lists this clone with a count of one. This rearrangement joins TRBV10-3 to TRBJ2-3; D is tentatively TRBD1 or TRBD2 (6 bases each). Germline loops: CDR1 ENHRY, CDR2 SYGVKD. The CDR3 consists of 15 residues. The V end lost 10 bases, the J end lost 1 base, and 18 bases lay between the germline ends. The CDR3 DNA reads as TGTGCCACGGGTGGTGGGGGGCGAGGCACAGATACGCAGTATTTT. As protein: CATGGGGRGTDTQYF.

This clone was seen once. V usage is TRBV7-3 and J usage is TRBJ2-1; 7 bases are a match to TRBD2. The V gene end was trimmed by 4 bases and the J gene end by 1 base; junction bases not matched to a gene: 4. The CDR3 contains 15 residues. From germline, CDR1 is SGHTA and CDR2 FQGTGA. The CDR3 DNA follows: TGTGCCAGCAGCTCAGGACTAGGATCCTACAATGAGCAGTTCTTC. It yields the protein CASSSGLGSYNEQFF.

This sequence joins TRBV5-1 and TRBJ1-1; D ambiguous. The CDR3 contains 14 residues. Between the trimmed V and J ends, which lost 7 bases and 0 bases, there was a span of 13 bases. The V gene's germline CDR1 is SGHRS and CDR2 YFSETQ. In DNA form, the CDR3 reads TGCGCCAGCTTCCGAGGCCCGGTGAACACTGAAGCTTTCTTT. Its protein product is CASFRGPVNTEAFF.

The CDR3 reads CASSVAPDRKITEAFF. CDR3 DNA sequence: TGTGCCAGCAGCGTAGCTCCGGACAGAAAGATCACTGAAGCTTTCTTT. The chain couples TRBV9 to TRBJ1-1; weak D call: TRBD1 (6 bases). Looked up from germline, CDR1 is SGDLS and CDR2 is YYNGEE. V lost 0 bases and J 4 bases, leaving 16 bases between the germline ends. This CDR3 region has 16 residues.

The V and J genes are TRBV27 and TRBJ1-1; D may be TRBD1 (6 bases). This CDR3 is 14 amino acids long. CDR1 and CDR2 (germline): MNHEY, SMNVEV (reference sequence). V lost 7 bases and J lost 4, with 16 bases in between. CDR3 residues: CASNPWGGGTEAFF. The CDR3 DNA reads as TGTGCCAGCAACCCCTGGGGGGGCGGCACTGAAGCTTTCTTT.

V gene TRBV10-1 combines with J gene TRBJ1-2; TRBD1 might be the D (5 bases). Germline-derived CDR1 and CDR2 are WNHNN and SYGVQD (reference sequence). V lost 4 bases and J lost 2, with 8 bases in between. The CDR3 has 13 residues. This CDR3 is CASSGQPNYGYTF. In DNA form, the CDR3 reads TGCGCCAGCAGTGGACAGCCGAACTATGGCTACACCTTC.

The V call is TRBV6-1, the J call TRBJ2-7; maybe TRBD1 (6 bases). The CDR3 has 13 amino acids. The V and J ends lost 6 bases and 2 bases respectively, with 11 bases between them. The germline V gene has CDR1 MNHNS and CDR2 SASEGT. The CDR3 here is CASRSGQTYEQYF. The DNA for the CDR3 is TGTGCCAGCAGAAGCGGACAGACCTACGAGCAGTACTTC.

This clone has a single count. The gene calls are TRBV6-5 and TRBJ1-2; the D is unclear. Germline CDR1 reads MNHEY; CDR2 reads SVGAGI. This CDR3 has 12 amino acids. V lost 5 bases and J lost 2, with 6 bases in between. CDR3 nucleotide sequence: TGTGCCAGCAGTCCTTCCAACTATGGCTACACCTTC. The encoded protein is CASSPSNYGYTF.

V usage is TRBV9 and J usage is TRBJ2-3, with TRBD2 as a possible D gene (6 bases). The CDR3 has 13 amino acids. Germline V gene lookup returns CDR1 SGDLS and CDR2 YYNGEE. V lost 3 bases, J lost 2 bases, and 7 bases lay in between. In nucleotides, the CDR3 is TGTGCCAGCAGCGCGGACTACACAGATACGCAGTATTTT. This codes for CASSADYTDTQYF.

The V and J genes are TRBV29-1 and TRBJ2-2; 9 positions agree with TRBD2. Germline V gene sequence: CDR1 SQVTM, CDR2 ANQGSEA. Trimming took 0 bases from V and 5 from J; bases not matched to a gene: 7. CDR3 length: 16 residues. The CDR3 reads CSVEDWAGGPTGELFF. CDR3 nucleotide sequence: TGCAGCGTTGAAGATTGGGCGGGAGGGCCAACCGGGGAGCTGTTTTTT.